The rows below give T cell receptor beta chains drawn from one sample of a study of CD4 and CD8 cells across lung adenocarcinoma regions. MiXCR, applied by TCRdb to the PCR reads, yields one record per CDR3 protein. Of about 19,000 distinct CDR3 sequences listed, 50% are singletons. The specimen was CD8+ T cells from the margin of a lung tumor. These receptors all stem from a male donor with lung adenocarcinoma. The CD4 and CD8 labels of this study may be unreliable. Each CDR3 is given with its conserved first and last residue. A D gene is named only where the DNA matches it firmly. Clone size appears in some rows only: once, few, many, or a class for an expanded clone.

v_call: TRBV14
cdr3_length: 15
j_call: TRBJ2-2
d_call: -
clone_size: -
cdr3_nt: TGTGCCAGCAGCCAGACAAGGGCTTGGACCGGGGAGCTGTTTTTT
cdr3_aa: CASSQTRAWTGELFF

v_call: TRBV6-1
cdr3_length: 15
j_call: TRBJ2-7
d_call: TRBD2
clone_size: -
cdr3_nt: TGTGCCAGCAGTGGACTAGCGGGAGCCTACAATGAGCAGTACTTC
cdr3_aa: CASSGLAGAYNEQYF

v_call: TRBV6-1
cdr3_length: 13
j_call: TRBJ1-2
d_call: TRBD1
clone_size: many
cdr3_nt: TGTGCCAGCAGCGAACAGGGGGCGGGGGGCTACACCTTC
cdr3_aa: CASSEQGAGGYTF

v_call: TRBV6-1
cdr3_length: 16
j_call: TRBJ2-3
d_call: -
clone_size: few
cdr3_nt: TGTGCCAGCAGTGAAGCGGGGATGGGGGTTAAAGATACGCAGTACTTT
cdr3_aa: CASSEAGMGVKDTQYF

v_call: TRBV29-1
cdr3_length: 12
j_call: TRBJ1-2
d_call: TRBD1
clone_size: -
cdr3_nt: TGCAGCGTGAGGGGACAGGGATATGGCTACACCTTC
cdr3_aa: CSVRGQGYGYTF

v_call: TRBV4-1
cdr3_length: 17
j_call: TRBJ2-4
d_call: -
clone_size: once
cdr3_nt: TGCGCCAGCAGCCAGGGGAGGATTGTTGGGGCCAAAAACATTCAGTACTTC
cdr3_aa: CASSQGRIVGAKNIQYF

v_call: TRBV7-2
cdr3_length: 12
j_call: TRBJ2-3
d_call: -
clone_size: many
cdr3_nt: TGTGCCAGCAGCCCCAACACAGATACGCAGTATTTT
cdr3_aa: CASSPNTDTQYF

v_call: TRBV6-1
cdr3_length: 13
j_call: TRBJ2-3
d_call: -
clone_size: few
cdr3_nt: TGTGCCAGCAGCGAACAGGGTCCAGATACGCAGTATTTT
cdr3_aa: CASSEQGPDTQYF

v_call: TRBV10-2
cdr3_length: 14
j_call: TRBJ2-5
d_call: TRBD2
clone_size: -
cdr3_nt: TGCGCCAGCAGGCGCTCGGCGGGGGATGAGACCCAGTACTTC
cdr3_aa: CASRRSAGDETQYF

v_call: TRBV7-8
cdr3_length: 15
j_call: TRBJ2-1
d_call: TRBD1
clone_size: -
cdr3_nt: TGTGCCAGCAGCTTCAGGGGGCTAAGTTACAATGAGCAGTTCTTC
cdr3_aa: CASSFRGLSYNEQFF

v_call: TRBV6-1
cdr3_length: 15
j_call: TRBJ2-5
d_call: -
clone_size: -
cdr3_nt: TGTGCCAGGGGGCCCGGGGGCCGGGACCAAGAGACCCAGTACTTC
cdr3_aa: CARGPGGRDQETQYF

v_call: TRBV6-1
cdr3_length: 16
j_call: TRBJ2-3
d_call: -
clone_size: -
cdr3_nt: TGTGCCAGCAGTGGCCCCTGGGCTATGAGCACCGATACGCAGTACTTT
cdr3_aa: CASSGPWAMSTDTQYF

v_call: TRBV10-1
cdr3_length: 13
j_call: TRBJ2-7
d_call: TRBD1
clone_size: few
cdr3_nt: TGCGCCCCCCCCCCGGACAGGGGAAACGAGCAGTACTTC
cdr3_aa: CAPPPDRGNEQYF

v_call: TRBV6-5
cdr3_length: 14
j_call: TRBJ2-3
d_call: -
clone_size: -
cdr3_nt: TGTGCGGGCAGTTACGGACGGGGCCCAGAGACCCAGTACTTT
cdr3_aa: CAGSYGRGPETQYF

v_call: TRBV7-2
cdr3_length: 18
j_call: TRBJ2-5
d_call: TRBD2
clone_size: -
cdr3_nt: TGTGCCAGCAGCCCACGCCCCTCGCTAGCGGGGATGCAAGAGACCCAGTACTTC
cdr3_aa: CASSPRPSLAGMQETQYF

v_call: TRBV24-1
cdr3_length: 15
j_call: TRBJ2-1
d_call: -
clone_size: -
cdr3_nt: TGTGCCACCCGGGGGCGGGGAACTACCTACAATGAGCAGTTCTTC
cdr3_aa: CATRGRGTTYNEQFF

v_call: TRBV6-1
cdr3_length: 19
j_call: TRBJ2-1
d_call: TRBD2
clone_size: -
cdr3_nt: TGTGCCAGCAGAGTACACACGGGACTAGCGGGAGGGCCCAGGGATGAGCAGTTCTTC
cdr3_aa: CASRVHTGLAGGPRDEQFF

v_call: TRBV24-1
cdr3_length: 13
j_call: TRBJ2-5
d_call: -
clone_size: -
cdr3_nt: TGTGCCACCAGTGCGGGGTACCAAGAGACCCAGTACTTC
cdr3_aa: CATSAGYQETQYF

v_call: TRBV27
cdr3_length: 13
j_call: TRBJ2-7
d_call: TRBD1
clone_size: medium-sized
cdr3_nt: TGTGCCAGCAGTTGGACAGGCCGGGGCGAGCAGTACTTC
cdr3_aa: CASSWTGRGEQYF

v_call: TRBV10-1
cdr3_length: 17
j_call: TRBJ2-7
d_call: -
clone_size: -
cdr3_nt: TGCGCCAGCAGTGAGTCAATCGACGGAACCCGCCTCTACGAGCAGTACTTC
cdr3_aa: CASSESIDGTRLYEQYF

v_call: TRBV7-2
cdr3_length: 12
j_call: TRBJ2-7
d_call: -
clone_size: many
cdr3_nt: TGTGCCAGCAGCTCCAACACCTACGAGCAGTACTTC
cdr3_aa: CASSSNTYEQYF

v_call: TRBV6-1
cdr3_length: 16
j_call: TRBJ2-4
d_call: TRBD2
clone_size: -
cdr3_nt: TGTGCGAGCAGTCGACGGGGGGGGGGAGCCAAAAATACGCAGTACTTC
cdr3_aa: CASSRRGGGAKNTQYF

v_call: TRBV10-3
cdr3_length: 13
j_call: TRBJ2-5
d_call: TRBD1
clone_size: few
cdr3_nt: TGTGCCATCAGGGGGGACAGTAAAGAGACCCAGTACTTC
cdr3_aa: CAIRGDSKETQYF

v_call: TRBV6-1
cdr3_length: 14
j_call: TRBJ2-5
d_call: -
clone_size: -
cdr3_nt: TGTGCCAGCAGTGAAGCAGGGGGGGCACAGACCCAGTACTTC
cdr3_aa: CASSEAGGAQTQYF

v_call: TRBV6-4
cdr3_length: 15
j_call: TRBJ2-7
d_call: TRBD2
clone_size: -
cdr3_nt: TGTGCCAGCTTGCGGGAGACTCCCTTTCTCTACGAGCAGTACTTC
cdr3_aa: CASLRETPFLYEQYF

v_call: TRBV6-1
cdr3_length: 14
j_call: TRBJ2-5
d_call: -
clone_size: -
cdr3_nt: TGTGCGAGGATCACTGGGCGTCAGAGAGAGACCCAGTACTTC
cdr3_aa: CARITGRQRETQYF

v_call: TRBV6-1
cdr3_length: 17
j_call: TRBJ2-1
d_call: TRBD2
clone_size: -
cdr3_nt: TGTGCCAGCAGACCCCGGACTAGCGGTCAACTCTACAATGAGCAGTTCTTC
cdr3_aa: CASRPRTSGQLYNEQFF

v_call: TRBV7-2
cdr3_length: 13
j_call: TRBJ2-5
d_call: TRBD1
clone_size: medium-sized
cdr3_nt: TGTGCCAGCAGCCCCAGACAGGGGGGACCCCAGTACTTC
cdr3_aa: CASSPRQGGPQYF

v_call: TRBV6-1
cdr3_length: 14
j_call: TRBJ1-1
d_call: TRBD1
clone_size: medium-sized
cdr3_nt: TGTGCCAGCAGGGGGACAGCCTTGAACACTGAAGCTTTCTTT
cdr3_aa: CASRGTALNTEAFF

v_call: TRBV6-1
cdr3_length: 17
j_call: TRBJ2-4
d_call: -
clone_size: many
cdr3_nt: TGTGCCAGCAGTGAAGTACTGCCAGGGCCACAAGAAGGGTTTCAGTACTTC
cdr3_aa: CASSEVLPGPQEGFQYF

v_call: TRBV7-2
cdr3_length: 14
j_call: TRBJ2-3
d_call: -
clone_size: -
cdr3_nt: TGTGCCAGCACCTCCTTTGGTCCCACAGATACGCAGTATTTT
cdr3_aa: CASTSFGPTDTQYF

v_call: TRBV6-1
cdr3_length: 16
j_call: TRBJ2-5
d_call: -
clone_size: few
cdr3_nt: TGTGCCAGCAGGGGGGCCGGGGGCCGGGACCAAGAGACGCAGTACTTC
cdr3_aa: CASRGAGGRDQETQYF

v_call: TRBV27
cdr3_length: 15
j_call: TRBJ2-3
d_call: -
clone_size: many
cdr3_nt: TGTGCCAGCAGTTTCTTAGGGACTAGCACAGATACGCAGTATTTT
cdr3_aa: CASSFLGTSTDTQYF

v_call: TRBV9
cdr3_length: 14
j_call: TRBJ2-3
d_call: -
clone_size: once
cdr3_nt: TGTGCCAGCAGCCCCCTGGGGGGCGGGGATATGCAGTATTTT
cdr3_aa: CASSPLGGGDMQYF

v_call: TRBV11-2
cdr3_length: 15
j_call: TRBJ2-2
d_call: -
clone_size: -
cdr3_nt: TGTGCCAGCAGATTAACTAGCAGAAACACCGGGGAGCTGTTTTTT
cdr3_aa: CASRLTSRNTGELFF

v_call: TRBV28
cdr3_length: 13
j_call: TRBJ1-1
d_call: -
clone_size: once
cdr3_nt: TGTGCCAGCAGCCCCCCAGACAGAGCCACATCTTTCTTT
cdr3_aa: CASSPPDRATSFF

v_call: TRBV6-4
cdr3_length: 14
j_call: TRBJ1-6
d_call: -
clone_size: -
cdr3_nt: TGTGCCAGCACTCCCTTCCCCCTCAATTCACCCCTCCACTTT
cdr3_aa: CASTPFPLNSPLHF

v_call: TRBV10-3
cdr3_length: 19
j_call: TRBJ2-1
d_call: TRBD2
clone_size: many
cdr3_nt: TGTGCCATCAGTGAGTCGGCAGGGCGTGGCGGGAGTAGCTACAATGAGCAGTTCTTC
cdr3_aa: CAISESAGRGGSSYNEQFF

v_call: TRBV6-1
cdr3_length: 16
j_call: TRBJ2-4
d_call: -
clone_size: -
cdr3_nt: TGTGCCAGCAGTGAATCGGGGCCGTGGGCCAAGAACATGCAGTACTTC
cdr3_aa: CASSESGPWAKNMQYF

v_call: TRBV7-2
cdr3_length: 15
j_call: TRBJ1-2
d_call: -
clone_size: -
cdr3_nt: TGTGCCAGCAGCTTAAGTCTCCTGGGAATCTATGGCTACACCTTC
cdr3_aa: CASSLSLLGIYGYTF

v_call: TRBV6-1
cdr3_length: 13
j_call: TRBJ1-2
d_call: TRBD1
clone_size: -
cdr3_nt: TGTGCCAGCAGAGCAGGGGGCTCCGCAGGTTACACCTTC
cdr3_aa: CASRAGGSAGYTF